These 17 T cell receptor beta chains share one sample of origin, sequenced in a study of T cells in Graves' hyperthyroidism and ophthalmopathy. Researchers took RNA transcripts and amplified the TCR beta CDR3 regions from them. With the HTBI primer set, the TCR CDR3 went through a first round of RT-PCR. Via MiXCR, TCRdb re-called the multiplex PCR reads, giving one row per CDR3 protein. The profile shows about 620,000 distinct CDR3 sequences, roughly 17% of them singletons. Sequencing used blood. These receptors were collected from a woman in her thirties with Graves' hyperthyroidism.

This clonotype was seen many times. The chain combines TRBV11-2 with TRBJ2-7; possibly TRBD1 for D (6 bases). Trimming removed 6 bases from V and 3 bases from J, with 21 bases in between. The CDR3 loop spans 16 amino acids. CDR1 and CDR2 (germline): SGHAT, FQNNGV. CDR3 bases: TGTGCCAGCAGACTCACCTCACAGGGATCCTTCTACGAGCAGTACTTC. Its protein is CASRLTSQGSFYEQYF.

The chain combines TRBV20-1 with TRBJ1-2; 7 bases align to TRBD1. Germline V gene lookup returns CDR1 DFQATT and CDR2 SNEGSKA (reference sequence). V shed 4 bases and J 6 bases; nucleotides not matched to a gene: 5. The CDR3 extends over 12 amino acids. CDR3 sequence (DNA): TGCAGTGCTACAGGGACAGAAGATGGCTACACCTTC. Translating it yields CSATGTEDGYTF.

With regard to this clonotype: One end of the junction varies from germline; a read error may be responsible. The V and J genes are TRBV2 and TRBJ2-1, with 11 nucleotides matching TRBD2. Germline V lookup: CDR1 SNHLY, CDR2 FYNNEI. This CDR3 comprises 21 residues. CDR3 nucleotide sequence: TGTACCAGCAGCCAAGAGACTAGCGGGATTTCCGGCGTTAGCCCCCTCAATGAGCAGTTCTTC. As protein: CTSSQETSGISGVSPLNEQFF.

This clonotype was picked up many times. CDR3 in DNA: TGTGCCAGCAGCGCTCCGGGACAGGGAACAGATACGCAGTATTTT. It translates to CASSAPGQGTDTQYF. The J gene is TRBJ2-3, the V gene TRBV6-1; TRBD1 aligns across 9 bases. Germline V gene data show CDR1 as MNHNS and CDR2 as SASEGT. There are 15 residues in the CDR3. J gave up 3 bases and V 6 bases, and 7 bases lay outside the gene matches.

The chain is built from TRBV4-1 and TRBJ2-5, with no clear D. The CDR3 runs to 16 residues. Trimming shortened V by 1 base and J by 0 bases, and 12 bases separated the two germline ends. Looked up from germline, CDR1 is MGHRA and CDR2 is YSYEKL. As DNA, the CDR3 is TGCGCCAGCAGCCAAGTTCTGGGGTCAAACCAAGAGACCCAGTACTTC. Protein product: CASSQVLGSNQETQYF.

Many counts were recorded for this clonotype. V gene TRBV7-9 combines with J gene TRBJ2-5; 7 bases align to TRBD2. Germline CDR1 reads SEHNR; CDR2 reads FQNEAQ (reference sequence). This CDR3 has 16 residues. V lost 5 bases to trimming and J lost 2 bases; unmatched junction nucleotides: 11. DNA of the CDR3: TGTGCCAGCAGCCCTAGCGGAATGGACCCACAAGAGACCCAGTACTTC. Encoded protein: CASSPSGMDPQETQYF.

Points on this clonotype: The CDR3 ends on some other residue instead of the conserved phenylalanine or tryptophan, so this is likely a read error. The CDR3 DNA reads as TGCGCCAGCAGCTATCACGGATGGTTACTAAGTCAGAACACCGGGGAGCTGTTTTCT. This gives the protein CASSYHGWLLSQNTGELFS. The genes are TRBV5-1 and TRBJ2-2; D unclear. V dropped 3 bases and J dropped 1 base, with 22 bases sitting between them. Germline V gene data show CDR1 as SGHRS and CDR2 as YFSETQ. This CDR3 is 19 amino acids long.

In its sample, this clonotype was seen many times. V is TRBV7-9 and J is TRBJ2-1, with 15 bases aligning to TRBD2. CDR1 and CDR2 from the germline V gene are SEHNR and FQNEAQ (reference sequence). This CDR3 region has 18 residues. Losses at the gene ends were 2 bases for V and 9 bases for J; bases not matched to a gene: 11. The CDR3 nucleotides read TGTGCCAGCAGCTTAATGGCAAGGACTAGCGGGAGGGCCGTTGAGCAGTTCTTC. Translating gives CASSLMARTSGRAVEQFF.

This clonotype was recorded a few times. The rearrangement links TRBV28 to TRBJ2-3; 11 nucleotides match TRBD2. Germline V CDR1 and CDR2: MDHEN, SYDVKM. The CDR3 covers 15 residues. Trimming removed 3 bases from V and 6 bases from J; junction bases left unmatched: 5. In DNA, the CDR3 is TGTGCCAGCAGTTTTTCTAGCGGGAGGAAGGATACGCAGTATTTT. This sequence encodes CASSFSSGRKDTQYF.

This chain connects TRBV5-1 to TRBJ2-7, with TRBD2 identical over 11 bases. Trimming removed 5 bases from V and 7 bases from J; junction bases left unmatched: 11. The CDR3 has 15 amino acids. In germline, CDR1 is SGHRS, CDR2 YFSETQ. The CDR3 DNA reads TGCGCCAGCAGTTCGCCGACTAGCGGGACTAGGGAGCAGTACTTC. Translation gives CASSSPTSGTREQYF.

There are many counts of this clonotype. V gene TRBV7-9 combines with J gene TRBJ1-2; D is uncertain. The germline V gene has CDR1 SEHNR and CDR2 FQNEAQ (reference sequence). The CDR3 contains 12 residues. Trimming shortened V by 5 bases and J by 8 bases, and 12 bases separated the two germline ends. The CDR3 DNA reads TGTGCCAGCAGCCGGGGTCGGGCCGGCTACACCTTC. It translates to CASSRGRAGYTF.

This CDR3 reads CANRDRIDYALGYTF. CDR3 nucleotide sequence: TGCGCCAACAGGGACAGGATTGACTATGCCTTGGGCTACACCTTC. This sequence joins TRBV5-1 and TRBJ1-2; TRBD1 matches 8 bases. V lost 9 bases, J lost 8 bases, and 18 bases stayed unmatched. Per germline, CDR1 SGHRS and CDR2 YFSETQ. The CDR3 extends over 15 amino acids.

This clonotype appeared many times. J is TRBJ2-3 and V is TRBV28, with unresolved D. V lost 5 bases, J lost 3 bases, and 15 bases lay in between. The V gene's germline CDR1 is MDHEN and CDR2 SYDVKM. The CDR3 is made up of 15 amino acids. DNA of the CDR3: TGTGCCAGCAGTCCTCTGACGTGGAAGACAGATACGCAGTATTTT. It codes for CASSPLTWKTDTQYF.

In its sample, this clonotype was seen many times. The chain is built from TRBV20-1 and TRBJ1-1, with TRBD1 as a possible D gene (6 bases). Germline V gene lookup returns CDR1 DFQATT and CDR2 SNEGSKA (reference sequence). This CDR3 comprises 13 residues. The V end lost 6 bases, the J end lost 1 base, and 12 bases lay between the germline ends. CDR3 residues: CSASGHPNTEAFF. The CDR3 nucleotides read TGCAGTGCCTCGGGACACCCGAACACTGAAGCTTTCTTT.

This chain connects TRBV6-1 to TRBJ2-7; TRBD1 matches at 7 bases. The ends lost 8 bases at V and 2 bases at J; junction bases unmatched: 12. CDR3 size: 15 residues. Germline CDR1 reads MNHNS; CDR2 reads SASEGT. CDR3 sequence: CASGIQGRSPYEQYF. The CDR3 DNA follows: TGTGCCAGCGGAATACAGGGGCGGTCGCCCTACGAGCAGTACTTC.

The table lists this clonotype with many counts. The chain recombines TRBV11-2 with TRBJ2-7; TRBD1 matches at 7 bases. In germline, CDR1 is SGHAT, CDR2 FQNNGV. The CDR3 is 13 residues long. V was clipped by 5 bases and J by 3 bases; unmatched bases: 4. The CDR3 coding sequence is TGTGCCAGCAGCAACAGGGGATACTACGAGCAGTACTTC. The encoded protein is CASSNRGYYEQYF.

To note about this clonotype: A much larger clonotype is one base distant, so this may be a read error. This rearrangement joins TRBV12-5 to TRBJ1-1; D is possibly TRBD1 (6 bases). The V gene's germline CDR1 is LGHNT and CDR2 FRNRAP. The CDR3 extends over 13 amino acids. CDR3 nucleotides: TGTGCTAGTGGTAGACAGGTGAACACTGAAGCTTCCTTT. Translated: CASGRQVNTEASF.